The entry that follows covers one TCR beta chain sequence. The data derive from a study of blood T cell repertoires in COVID-19. The data were produced by immunoSEQ multiplex PCR, yet TCRdb's version contains in-frame clones alone and is incomplete. The sample has more than 200,000 clones, under 90% seen once. V lost 2 bases to trimming and J lost 3 bases, with 14 bases between them. The V gene's germline CDR1 is SGHTA and CDR2 FQGNSA. The CDR3 has 15 amino acids. The genes are TRBV7-2 and TRBJ2-7; the D gene is possibly TRBD2 (6 bases). This clonotype was sampled from a man between 60 and 75 years old with acute or convalescent COVID-19. Input material: peripheral blood. The CDR3 loop reads CASSLTGGANYEQYF. As DNA, the CDR3 is TGTGCCAGCAGCTTAACGGGCGGGGCTAACTACGAGCAGTACTTC.